This T cell receptor beta chain was sequenced during a study of PD-1 blockade in classical Hodgkin lymphoma. The study, taken as a whole, reports: Relative to healthy donors, newly diagnosed patients reportedly had lower baseline TCR diversity, which was reported as lower still in relapsed/refractory patients. Those achieving complete response showed baseline diversity like newly diagnosed patients. Patients excluded were those beginning nivolumab under 1 year after ASCT.

Some clones are missing from TCRdb's copy, which holds only in-frame ones; the method was immunoSEQ multiplex PCR. Of about 22,000 clones listed, 70% to 85% were seen once; the top ten hold about 21%. Relapse was seen in all patients after autologous stem cell transplantation, and brentuximab vedotin exposure was variable. About this clone: The antigen is undetermined.

The V gene lost 1 base and the J gene lost 3 bases, with 7 bases spanning the gap. CDR1 is SGHRS and CDR2 is YFSETQ in the germline V gene. The CDR3 runs 13 residues. V usage is TRBV5-1 and J usage is TRBJ1-1; D might be TRBD1 (6 bases). This clonotype was sampled from a human donor with classical Hodgkin lymphoma. The sequencing used peripheral blood mononuclear cells (PBMCs), collected at baseline. CDR3 sequence: CASSLKGDTEAFF. CDR3 nucleotide sequence: TGCGCCAGCAGCTTGAAGGGGGACACTGAAGCTTTCTTT. The full variable domain, completed using reference TRBV5-1 and TRBJ1-1, is KAGVTQTPRYLIKTRGQQVTLSCSPISGHRSVSWYQQTPGQGLQFLFEYFSETQRNKGNFPGRFSGRQFSNSRSEMNVSTLELGDSALYLCASSLKGDTEAFFGQGTRLTVV.